This passage covers 11 T cell receptor beta chains from one sample sequenced in a study of blood T cell repertoires in COVID-19. Clones were sequenced by immunoSEQ multiplex PCR, and TCRdb holds only the in-frame ones, with some missing. The sample holds about 160,000 clones, approximately 91% seen once. Sequencing used peripheral blood. Receptors originate from a man aged 18-30 years with acute or convalescent COVID-19.

This chain links TRBV5-1 with TRBJ1-2, with 10 positions matching TRBD1. CDR3 length: 16 amino acids. The ends lost 1 base at V and 4 bases at J; junction bases unmatched: 7. In germline, CDR1 is SGHRS, CDR2 YFSETQ. This CDR3 reads CASSLITGTGAYGYTF. CDR3 in DNA: TGCGCCAGCAGCTTGATTACCGGGACAGGGGCCTATGGCTACACCTTC.

The chain joins TRBV6-5 to TRBJ1-5, with D maybe TRBD1 (6 bases). CDR1 MNHEY and CDR2 SVGAGI come from the germline V gene. V lost 6 bases, J lost 4 bases, and 16 bases lay in between. The CDR3 length is 15 residues. The CDR3 reads CASRGLWQGNQPQHF. The CDR3 nucleotides read TGTGCCAGCAGGGGACTATGGCAGGGGAATCAGCCCCAGCATTTT.

There are a few counts of this clone. This rearrangement joins TRBV5-1 to TRBJ2-2; the D gene is possibly TRBD2 (6 bases). The germline gives CDR1 SGHRS, CDR2 YFSETQ. The CDR3 is 16 amino acids. With 1 base removed from V and 3 bases from J, the gap between germline ends came to 13 bases. This CDR3 is CASSLLAVDDTGELFF. CDR3 DNA: TGCGCCAGCAGCTTGTTAGCGGTTGATGACACCGGGGAGCTGTTTTTT.

The chain links TRBV19 to TRBJ2-6; D might be TRBD1 (5 bases). From germline, CDR1 is LNHDA and CDR2 SQIVND (reference sequence). The CDR3 has 15 residues. The V and J ends lost 5 bases and 5 bases respectively, with 13 bases between them. This chain's CDR3 is CASSGQGARANVLTF. The CDR3 DNA reads as TGTGCCAGTAGTGGGCAGGGCGCGAGGGCCAACGTCCTGACTTTC.

DNA of the CDR3: TGTGCCAGCAGTACTAGTTCTGGAAACACCATATATTTT. Protein sequence: CASSTSSGNTIYF. The chain carries TRBV7-2 and TRBJ1-3; no reliable D call. The CDR3 loop spans 13 amino acids. With 6 bases removed from V and 1 base from J, the gap between germline ends came to 7 bases. Germline CDR1 SGHTA, CDR2 FQGNSA.

The CDR3 DNA reads TGTGCCAGCAGCGCCGAGGGGACTAGCGGGGCAGCCAGGGTGGATACGCAGTATTTT. It encodes CASSAEGTSGAARVDTQYF. The chain is built from TRBV9 and TRBJ2-3, with 13 nucleotides matching TRBD2. Unmatched junction bases numbered 16, after V lost 3 bases and J lost 6 bases. The CDR3 has 19 amino acids. The germline CDR1 and CDR2 sequences are SGDLS and YYNGEE.

The gene calls are TRBV5-1 and TRBJ2-3, with 10 bases that match TRBD2. The CDR3 is 16 amino acids. Per germline, CDR1 SGHRS and CDR2 YFSETQ. J lost 3 bases, V lost 3 bases, and 7 bases had no gene match. CDR3: CASSSTGLAVTDTQYF. Written as DNA, the CDR3 is TGCGCCAGCAGCTCCACCGGACTAGCGGTTACAGATACGCAGTATTTT.

This sequence joins TRBV18 and TRBJ1-3; possibly TRBD1 for D (5 bases). V was clipped by 2 bases and J by 0 bases, with 32 bases between them. This CDR3 has 23 residues. Germline V lookup: CDR1 KGHSH, CDR2 LQKENI. The CDR3 is CASSPREKIHGGTSESSGNTIYF. The CDR3 nucleotides read TGTGCCAGCTCACCAAGGGAAAAAATTCACGGGGGAACTTCGGAGAGCTCTGGAAACACCATATATTTT.

The rearrangement links TRBV19 to TRBJ2-3; 8 nucleotides line up with TRBD1. Per the germline V gene, CDR1 is LNHDA and CDR2 is SQIVND (reference sequence). V shed 1 base and J 0 bases; nucleotides not matched to a gene: 3. This CDR3 contains 16 residues. The CDR3 reads CASSIAGGYSTDTQYF. The CDR3 nucleotides read TGTGCCAGTAGTATAGCAGGGGGCTACAGCACAGATACGCAGTATTTT. Variable domain in full (rest from reference TRBV19 and TRBJ2-3): DGGITQSPKYLFRKEGQNVTLSCEQNLNHDAMYWYRQDPGQGLRLIYYSQIVNDFQKGDIAEGYSVSREKKESFPLTVTSAQKNPTAFYLCASSIAGGYSTDTQYFGPGTRLTVL.

In nucleotides, the CDR3 is TGTGCCAGCCGGGACACTGAAGCTTTCTTT. It translates to CASRDTEAFF. The chain employs TRBV14 and TRBJ1-1, with no clear D. Germline values: CDR1 SGHDN, CDR2 FVKESK. The CDR3 has 10 amino acids. Trimming removed 8 bases at V and 3 bases at J, with 4 bases between.

J is TRBJ2-5 and V is TRBV5-1; TRBD1 agrees at 8 bases. From germline, CDR1 is SGHRS and CDR2 YFSETQ. The CDR3 runs 14 residues. V dropped 3 bases and J dropped 6; count of bases not matched to a gene: 7. This chain's CDR3 is CASSSWTGMKTQYF. The CDR3 coding sequence is TGCGCCAGCAGCTCCTGGACAGGGATGAAGACCCAGTACTTC.